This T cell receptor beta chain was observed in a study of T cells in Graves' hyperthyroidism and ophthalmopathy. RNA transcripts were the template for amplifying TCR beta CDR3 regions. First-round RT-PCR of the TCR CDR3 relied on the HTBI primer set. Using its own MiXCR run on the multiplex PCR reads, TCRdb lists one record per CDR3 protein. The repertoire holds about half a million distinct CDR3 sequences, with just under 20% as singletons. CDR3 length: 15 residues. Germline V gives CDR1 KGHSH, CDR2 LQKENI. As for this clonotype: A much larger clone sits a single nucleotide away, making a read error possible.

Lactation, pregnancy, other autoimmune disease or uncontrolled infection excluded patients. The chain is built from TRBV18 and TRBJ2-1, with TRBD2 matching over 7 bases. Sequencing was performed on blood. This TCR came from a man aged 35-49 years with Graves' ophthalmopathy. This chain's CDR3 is CASPPLAHSYNEQFF. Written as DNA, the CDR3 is TGTGCCAGCCCACCACTAGCGCACTCCTACAATGAGCAGTTCTTC.